This T cell receptor (beta chain) was observed in a study of shared clonotypes between healthy human individuals. This clone has only one observation. The CDR3 contains 17 residues. The germline gives CDR1 SEHNR, CDR2 FQNEAQ (reference sequence). Trimming removed 2 bases from V and 0 bases from J; junction bases left unmatched: 8. As handled by the study authors: Junction-only sequences produced by ImmunoSEQ had no quality scores, so filtering differed. Only in-frame clones appear in the TCRdb table, and some are missing; sequencing was by immunoSEQ multiplex PCR. V and J calls and clone size are those listed in that table; D and trimming were worked out from the DNA. The sample carries about 2.4 million clones, approximately 93% recorded once.

This sequence originates from a man aged 18 to 35 in good health. Some clones in this sample may be carry-over from other donors' samples. The rearrangement uses TRBV7-9 and TRBJ2-7; TRBD1 agrees at 9 bases. Sequencing was carried out using naive CD4+ T cells from PBMCs. Subset given: CD45RA+ positively selected. The CDR3: CASSLRPPTGGSYEQYF. In nucleotides, the CDR3 is TGTGCCAGCAGCTTACGTCCCCCGACAGGGGGCTCCTACGAGCAGTACTTC.